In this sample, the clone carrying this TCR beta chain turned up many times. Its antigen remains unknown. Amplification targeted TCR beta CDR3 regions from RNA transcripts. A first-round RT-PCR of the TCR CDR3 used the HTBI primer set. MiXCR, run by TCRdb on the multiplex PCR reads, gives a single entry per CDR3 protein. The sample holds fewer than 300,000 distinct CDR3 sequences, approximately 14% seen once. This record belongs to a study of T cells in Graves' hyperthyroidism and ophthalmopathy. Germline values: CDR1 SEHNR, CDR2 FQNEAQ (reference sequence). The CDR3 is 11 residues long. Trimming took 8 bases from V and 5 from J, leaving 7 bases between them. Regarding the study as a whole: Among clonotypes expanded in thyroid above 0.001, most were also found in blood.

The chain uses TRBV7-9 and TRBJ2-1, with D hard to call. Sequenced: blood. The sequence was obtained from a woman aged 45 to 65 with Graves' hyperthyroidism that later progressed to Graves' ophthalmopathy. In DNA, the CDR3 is TGTGCCAGCCAAGCCCACAATGAGCAGTTCTTC. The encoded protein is CASQAHNEQFF. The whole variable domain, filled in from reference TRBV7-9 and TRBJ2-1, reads DTGVSQNPRHKITKRGQNVTFRCDPISEHNRLYWYRQTLGQGPEFLTYFQNEAQLEKSRLLSDRFSAERPKGSFSTLEIQRTEQGDSAMYLCASQAHNEQFFGPGTRLTVL.